This T cell receptor beta chain stems from a study of blood T cell repertoires in COVID-19. Study-wide context: Sites in the United States, Italy and Spain provided acute and convalescent COVID-19 samples. PBMCs, B-cell-depleted T cells, or T cells were the source of the cDNA or gDNA that made up the material.

All enrollees were about 18 to 90 years old and from fewer than 25 US areas. Cohorts were determined from participant-reported clinical history. TCRdb's table, derived via immunoSEQ multiplex PCR, lists solely in-frame clones and lacks some. This sample has roughly 180,000 clones, with around 86% found just once. Germline CDR1 and CDR2: SGHAT and FQNNGV. The ends were cut back, 2 bases at V and 1 base at J, with 11 bases in the middle. The CDR3 is 15 amino acids. The chain recombines TRBV11-2 with TRBJ1-1; D is possibly TRBD1 (5 bases). This receptor was identified in a woman aged 25 to 45 who had recovered from COVID-19. The sequencing sample was made of PBMCs or T cells enriched from blood (not recorded which). The chain's CDR3 is CASSLSDSSNTEAFF. The CDR3 bases are TGTGCCAGCAGCTTATCCGACAGCTCGAACACTGAAGCTTTCTTT.